A single sample gave rise to the 23 T cell receptor beta chains below, sequenced in a study of blood T cell repertoires in COVID-19. Sequenced by immunoSEQ multiplex PCR; TCRdb stores in-frame clones only, minus some. The profile shows 240,000 or so clones, about 87% of them singletons. Input material: PBMCs or T cells enriched from blood (not recorded which). The receptor set was obtained from a man in his fifties who had been exposed to COVID-19.

CDR3 DNA: TGTGCCAGTCAGACGGGGGATGGGTCCTACAATGAGCAGTTCTTC. Translating gives CASQTGDGSYNEQFF. The chain carries TRBV19 and TRBJ2-1, with D possibly matching TRBD2 (6 bases). Trimming took off 8 bases at V and 1 base at J, with 15 bases between the two ends. The germline V gene has CDR1 LNHDA and CDR2 SQIVND (reference sequence). This CDR3 contains 15 residues.

The V call is TRBV13, the J call TRBJ2-1; D is uncertain. The V end lost 5 bases, the J end lost 8 bases, and 10 bases lay between the germline ends. The CDR3 has 12 residues. Per germline, CDR1 PRHDT and CDR2 FYEKMQ (reference sequence). The CDR3 sequence: CASSTRYDEQFF. DNA of the CDR3: TGTGCCAGCAGCACCCGGTATGATGAGCAGTTCTTC.

In its sample, this clone was seen once. This sequence joins TRBV9 and TRBJ2-3; the D is unclear. The CDR3 covers 15 residues. Germline CDR1 SGDLS, CDR2 YYNGEE. Deletions cut 0 bases from V and 2 bases from J, with 10 bases between. The CDR3 DNA follows: TGTGCCAGCAGCGTAGCTGGCAGGTACACAGATACGCAGTATTTT. Translating it yields CASSVAGRYTDTQYF.

The chain recombines TRBV10-2 with TRBJ1-6; a weak D match, TRBD1 (6 bases). The ends were cut back, 0 bases at V and 10 bases at J, with 19 bases in the middle. Germline lookup yields CDR1 WSHSY and CDR2 SAAADI. The length of the CDR3 is 17 residues. CDR3 DNA: TGCGCCAGCAGTGAGTCTTCGGACAGATCCTGGGCATCACCCCTCCACTTT. This codes for CASSESSDRSWASPLHF.

The chain combines TRBV2 with TRBJ2-7; perhaps TRBD1 as D (6 bases). The CDR3 length is 16 residues. V was trimmed by 6 bases and J by 3 bases, leaving 21 bases between them. Germline assignment: CDR1 SNHLY and CDR2 FYNNEI. The CDR3 sequence is CASSPMGVDRLYEQYF. The DNA for the CDR3 is TGTGCCAGCAGCCCGATGGGGGTGGACAGACTCTACGAGCAGTACTTC.

This clone appeared a few times. The CDR3 region is CASSNQGEGYGYTF. The CDR3 bases are TGTGCCAGCAGTAACCAGGGGGAAGGGTATGGCTACACCTTC. The genes are TRBV27 and TRBJ1-2; 7 bases match TRBD1. Germline V gives CDR1 MNHEY, CDR2 SMNVEV (reference sequence). J was trimmed by 5 bases and V by 5 bases; bases with no gene match: 8. CDR3 length: 14 amino acids.

The chain recombines TRBV18 with TRBJ1-2, with a possible D match to TRBD1 (6 bases). Germline CDR1 and CDR2: KGHSH and LQKENI. Trimming stripped 1 base from V and 5 bases from J, with 11 bases between. The CDR3 is made up of 14 amino acids. The CDR3 loop is CASSPLGGTYGYTF. The CDR3, as DNA: TGTGCCAGCTCACCACTGGGGGGGACATATGGCTACACCTTC. Full variable domain (rest looked up from reference TRBV18 and TRBJ1-2): NAGVMQNPRHLVRRRGQEARLRCSPMKGHSHVYWYRQLPEEGLKFMVYLQKENIIDESGMPKERFSAEFPKEGPSILRIQQVVRGDSAAYFCASSPLGGTYGYTFGSGTRLTVV.

The chain links TRBV11-1 to TRBJ1-1; unclear D gene. The V gene's germline CDR1 is SGHAT and CDR2 FQDESV (reference sequence). This CDR3 contains 13 residues. With 5 bases removed from V and 5 bases from J, the gap between germline ends came to 12 bases. The CDR3: CASSPDSGTEAFF. The CDR3 coding sequence is TGTGCCAGCAGCCCAGACTCGGGGACTGAAGCTTTCTTT.

The rearrangement joins TRBV28 to TRBJ2-1; D not resolved. Germline V gives CDR1 MDHEN, CDR2 SYDVKM. There are 12 residues in the CDR3. The V gene lost 6 bases and the J gene lost 4 bases, with 7 bases spanning the gap. The CDR3 region has the DNA TGTGCCAGCAGCCGCTATTACAATGAGCAGTTCTTC. Amino acid sequence: CASSRYYNEQFF.

The V call is TRBV11-2, the J call TRBJ2-1, with 13 positions matching TRBD2. The V gene's germline CDR1 is SGHAT and CDR2 FQNNGV. The CDR3 contains 16 residues. The ends lost 5 bases at V and 7 bases at J; junction bases unmatched: 8. This CDR3 reads CASSAWTSGGVNEQFF. The CDR3 nucleotides are TGTGCCAGCAGCGCGTGGACTAGCGGGGGAGTTAATGAGCAGTTCTTC.

This chain links TRBV6-6 with TRBJ2-7; D is perhaps TRBD1 (6 bases). The CDR3 is 13 residues long. V lost 6 bases, J lost 6 bases, and 15 bases lay in between. Germline V gene lookup returns CDR1 MNHNY and CDR2 SVGAGI (reference sequence). DNA of the CDR3: TGTGCCAGCAGCCAACTCAGGGGTGTCGAGCAGTACGTC. Its translation: CASSQLRGVEQYV.

The gene calls are TRBV5-8 and TRBJ2-3; D perhaps matches TRBD2 (5 bases). Germline V gives CDR1 SGHTS, CDR2 YDEGEE. Trimming took off 6 bases at V and 5 bases at J, with 25 bases between the two ends. This CDR3 has 17 amino acids. The CDR3 DNA follows: TGTGCCAGCACCGGGATGTTAATGGACCGCGAAGAAGATACGCAGTATTTT. Translating it yields CASTGMLMDREEDTQYF.

Only one count was recorded for this clone. V and J are TRBV5-6 and TRBJ2-3; 9 bases map to TRBD2. The germline V gene has CDR1 SGHDT and CDR2 YYEEEE. V trimming: 4 bases; J trimming: 6 bases; junction bases outside the gene matches: 12. The CDR3 contains 16 residues. The CDR3 DNA reads TGTGCCAGCAGCCCCCACCGCGGGAGGGCCCCGGATACGCAGTATTTT. Translation gives CASSPHRGRAPDTQYF.

This clone was detected only a few times. The chain is built from TRBV28 and TRBJ1-1, with 11 bases that match TRBD1. From germline, CDR1 is MDHEN and CDR2 SYDVKM. V was pared by 5 bases and J by 0 bases, with 5 bases of the junction left unmatched. The CDR3 loop spans 16 amino acids. The CDR3 DNA reads as TGTGCCAGCAGTAGGACAGGGGGCACGTTGAACACTGAAGCTTTCTTT. It is translated as CASSRTGGTLNTEAFF.

The chain recombines TRBV4-1 with TRBJ2-7, with 10 bases identical to TRBD1. Germline CDR1 is MGHRA and CDR2 is YSYEKL. Unmatched junction bases numbered 8, after V lost 0 bases and J lost 3 bases. This CDR3 is built from 17 residues. CDR3 loop: CASSQETMGQGFYEQYF. CDR3 nucleotides: TGCGCCAGCAGCCAAGAAACTATGGGACAGGGGTTCTACGAGCAGTACTTC.

The V gene is TRBV30, the J gene TRBJ2-5; 9 bases match TRBD2. The junction had 8 bases not matched to a gene; V was cut back by 1 base and J by 5 bases. The CDR3 has 15 residues. From germline, CDR1 is GTSNPN and CDR2 SVGIG (reference sequence). CDR3: CAWSAVAGVWETQYF. CDR3 in DNA: TGTGCCTGGAGTGCCGTAGCGGGAGTTTGGGAGACCCAGTACTTC.

This chain uses TRBV7-3 with TRBJ1-2, with a tentative D call TRBD1 (5 bases). The ends were cut back, 0 bases at V and 7 bases at J, with 15 bases in the middle. The length of the CDR3 is 15 residues. The germline CDR1 and CDR2 sequences are SGHTA and FQGTGA. The chain's CDR3 is CASSLTSGDPSGYTF. The CDR3 bases are TGTGCCAGCAGCTTAACGTCGGGGGATCCCAGTGGCTACACCTTC.

The chain combines TRBV30 with TRBJ1-2, with TRBD1 identical over 9 bases. The J segment lost 8 bases and the V segment lost 1 base, leaving 8 bases of the junction unmatched. Germline V gene data show CDR1 as GTSNPN and CDR2 as SVGIG (reference sequence). The CDR3 is 14 amino acids. This CDR3 is CAWSDLQGARGYTF. The DNA of the CDR3 is TGTGCCTGGAGTGATCTACAGGGGGCGCGAGGCTACACCTTC.

In DNA form, the CDR3 reads TGTGCCAGCAGTTACTTCGGCAGGGTAAACACTGAAGCTTTCTTT. The encoded protein is CASSYFGRVNTEAFF. The chain recombines TRBV6-5 with TRBJ1-1; a possible D gene is TRBD1 (5 bases). Trimming pared 1 base from V and 2 bases from J, leaving 11 bases between. Germline V CDR1 and CDR2: MNHEY, SVGAGI. This CDR3 contains 15 residues.

This clone was found a few times. The rearrangement joins TRBV3-1 (or the pseudogene TRBV3-2) to TRBJ1-2; TRBD1 is a possible D gene (5 bases). V was trimmed by 3 bases and J by 5 bases, leaving 13 bases between them. Germline CDR1 LGHDT, CDR2 YNNKEL (reference sequence). The CDR3 contains 14 residues. The CDR3 bases are TGTGCCAGCAGCCATGGGGGGTGGCGGTATGGCTACACCTTC. This codes for CASSHGGWRYGYTF.

The chain has TRBV7-9 and TRBJ2-3; 10 bases line up with TRBD1. CDR1 and CDR2 from the germline V gene are SEHNR and FQNEAQ (reference sequence). After removal of 5 bases from V and 1 base from J, the junction contained 3 bases not matched to a gene. This CDR3 has 15 residues. The CDR3 DNA follows: TGTGCCAGCAGCCCCGGGACAGGGGGCACAGATACGCAGTATTTT. As protein: CASSPGTGGTDTQYF.

This clone occurred once. The J gene is TRBJ1-5, the V gene TRBV27, with 9 bases aligning to TRBD1. The ends lost 0 bases at V and 2 bases at J; junction bases unmatched: 2. The CDR3 is made up of 16 amino acids. CDR1 is MNHEY, CDR2 SMNVEV, per germline (reference sequence). CDR3 sequence: CASSLSRDRGNQPQHF. CDR3 sequence (DNA): TGTGCCAGCAGTTTATCGAGGGACAGGGGCAATCAGCCCCAGCATTTT.

This clone has just one count. This sequence joins TRBV2 and TRBJ2-2, with 8 bases fitting TRBD1. CDR1 is SNHLY and CDR2 is FYNNEI in the germline V gene. Trimming at V came to 11 bases and at J to 2 bases, leaving 10 bases not matched to a gene. This CDR3 has 15 amino acids. The CDR3 spells CAGKGGQGNTGELFF. In nucleotides, the CDR3 is TGTGCCGGAAAAGGCGGACAGGGCAACACCGGGGAGCTGTTTTTT.